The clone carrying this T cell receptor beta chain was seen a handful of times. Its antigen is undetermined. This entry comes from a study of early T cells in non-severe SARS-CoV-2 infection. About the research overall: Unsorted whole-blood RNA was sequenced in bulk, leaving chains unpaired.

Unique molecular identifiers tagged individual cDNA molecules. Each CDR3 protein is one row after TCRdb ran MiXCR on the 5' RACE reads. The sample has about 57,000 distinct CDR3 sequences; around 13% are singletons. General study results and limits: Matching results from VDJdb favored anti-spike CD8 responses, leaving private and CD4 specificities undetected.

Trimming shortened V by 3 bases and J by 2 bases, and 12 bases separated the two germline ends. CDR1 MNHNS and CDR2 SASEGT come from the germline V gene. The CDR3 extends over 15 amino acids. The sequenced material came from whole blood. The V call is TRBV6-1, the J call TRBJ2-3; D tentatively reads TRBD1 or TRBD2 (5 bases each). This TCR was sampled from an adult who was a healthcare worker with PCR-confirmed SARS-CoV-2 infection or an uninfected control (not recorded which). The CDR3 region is CASSEDKGTTDTQYF. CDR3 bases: TGTGCCAGCAGTGAGGACAAGGGGACCACAGATACGCAGTATTTT.